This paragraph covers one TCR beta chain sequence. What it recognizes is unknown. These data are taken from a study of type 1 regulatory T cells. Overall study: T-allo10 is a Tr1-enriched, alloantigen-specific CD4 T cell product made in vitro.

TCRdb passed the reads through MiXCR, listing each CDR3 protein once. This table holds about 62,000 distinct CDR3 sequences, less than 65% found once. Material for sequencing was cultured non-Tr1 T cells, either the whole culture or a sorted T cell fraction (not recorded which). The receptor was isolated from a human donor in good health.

The CDR3 loop reads CSAGLQGNEQFF. CDR3 DNA sequence: TGCAGTGCTGGTCTTCAAGGAAATGAGCAGTTCTTC. The V and J genes are TRBV20-1 and TRBJ2-1; D unclear. Germline assignment: CDR1 DFQATT and CDR2 SNEGSKA (reference sequence). V was pared by 5 bases and J by 7 bases, with 12 bases between. The CDR3 loop spans 12 amino acids.